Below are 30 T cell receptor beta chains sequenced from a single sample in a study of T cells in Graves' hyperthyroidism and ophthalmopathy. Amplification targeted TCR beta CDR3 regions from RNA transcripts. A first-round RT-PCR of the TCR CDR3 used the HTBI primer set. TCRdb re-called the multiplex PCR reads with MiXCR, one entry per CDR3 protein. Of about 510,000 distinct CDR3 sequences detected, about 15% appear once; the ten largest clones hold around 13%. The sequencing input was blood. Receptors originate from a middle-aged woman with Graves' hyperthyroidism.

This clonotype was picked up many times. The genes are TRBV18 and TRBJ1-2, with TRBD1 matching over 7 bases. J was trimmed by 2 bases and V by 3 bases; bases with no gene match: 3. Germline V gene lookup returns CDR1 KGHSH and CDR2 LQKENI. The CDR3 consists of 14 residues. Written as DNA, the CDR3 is TGTGCCAGCTCACCCGACAGGGAAAACTATGGCTACACCTTC. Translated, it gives CASSPDRENYGYTF.

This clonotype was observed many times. The CDR3 DNA is TGTGCCAGCAGTATCATAGCGGGAAGCACAGATACGCAGTATTTT. Amino acid sequence: CASSIIAGSTDTQYF. This chain links TRBV27 with TRBJ2-3; 8 nucleotides agree with TRBD2. The CDR3 contains 15 residues. J lost 0 bases, V lost 5 bases, and 4 bases had no gene match. From germline, CDR1 is MNHEY and CDR2 SMNVEV (reference sequence).

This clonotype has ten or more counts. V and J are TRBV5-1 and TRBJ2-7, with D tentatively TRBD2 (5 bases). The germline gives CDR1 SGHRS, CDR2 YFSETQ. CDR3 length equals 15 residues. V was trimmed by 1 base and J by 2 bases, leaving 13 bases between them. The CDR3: CASSLPSGYTYEQYF. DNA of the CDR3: TGCGCCAGCAGCTTGCCCAGCGGCTACACCTACGAGCAGTACTTC. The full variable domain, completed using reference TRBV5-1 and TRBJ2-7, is KAGVTQTPRYLIKTRGQQVTLSCSPISGHRSVSWYQQTPGQGLQFLFEYFSETQRNKGNFPGRFSGRQFSNSRSEMNVSTLELGDSALYLCASSLPSGYTYEQYFGPGTRLTVT.

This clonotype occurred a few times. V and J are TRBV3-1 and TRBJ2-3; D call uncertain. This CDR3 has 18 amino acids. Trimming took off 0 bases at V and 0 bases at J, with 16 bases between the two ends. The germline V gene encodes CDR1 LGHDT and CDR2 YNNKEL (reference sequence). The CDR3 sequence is CASSQDSHIGPSTDTQYF. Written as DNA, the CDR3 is TGTGCCAGCAGCCAAGACTCCCACATTGGACCAAGCACAGATACGCAGTATTTT.

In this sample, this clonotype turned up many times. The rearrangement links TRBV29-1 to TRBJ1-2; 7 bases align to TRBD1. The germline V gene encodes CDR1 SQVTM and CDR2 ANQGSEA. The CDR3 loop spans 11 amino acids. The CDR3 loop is CSAGTDYGYTF. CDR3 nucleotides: TGCAGTGCCGGGACAGACTATGGCTACACCTTC.

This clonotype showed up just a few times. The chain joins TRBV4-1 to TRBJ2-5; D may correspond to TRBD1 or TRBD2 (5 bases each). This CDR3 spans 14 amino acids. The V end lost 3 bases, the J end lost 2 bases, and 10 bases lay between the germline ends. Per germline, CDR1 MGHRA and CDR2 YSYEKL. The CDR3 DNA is TGCGCCAGCAGCCACATGAGGGGACAAGAGACCCAGTACTTC. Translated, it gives CASSHMRGQETQYF.

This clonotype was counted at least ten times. CDR3 amino acids: CASHGLARSSYNEQFF. CDR3 nucleotides: TGTGCCAGCCACGGACTAGCGAGGAGCTCCTACAATGAGCAGTTCTTC. The chain uses TRBV6-1 and TRBJ2-1, with TRBD2 matching over 9 bases. The germline CDR1 and CDR2 sequences are MNHNS and SASEGT. The CDR3 is made up of 16 amino acids. V lost 8 bases and J lost 0; bases outside the gene matches: 8.

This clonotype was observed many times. The CDR3, as DNA: TGTGCCAGCAGCCCCGGACAGACACACCAAGAGACCCAGTACTTC. This gives the protein CASSPGQTHQETQYF. The chain links TRBV7-3 to TRBJ2-5, with D possibly TRBD1 on 6 matching bases. The V end lost 5 bases, the J end lost 0 bases, and 13 bases lay between the germline ends. Germline-derived CDR1 and CDR2 are SGHTA and FQGTGA. The CDR3 loop spans 15 amino acids.

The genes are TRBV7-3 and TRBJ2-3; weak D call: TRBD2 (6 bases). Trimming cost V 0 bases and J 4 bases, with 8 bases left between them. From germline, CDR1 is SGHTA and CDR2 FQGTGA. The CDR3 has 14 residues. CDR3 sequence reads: CASSLTRDSDTQYF. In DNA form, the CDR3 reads TGTGCCAGCAGCTTAACCAGGGACTCAGATACGCAGTATTTT.

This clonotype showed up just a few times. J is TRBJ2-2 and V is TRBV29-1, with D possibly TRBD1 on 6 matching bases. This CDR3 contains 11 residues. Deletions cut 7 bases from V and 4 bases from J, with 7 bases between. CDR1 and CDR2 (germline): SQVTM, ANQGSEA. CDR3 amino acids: CSGTATGELFF. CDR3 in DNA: TGCAGCGGGACAGCCACCGGGGAGCTGTTTTTT.

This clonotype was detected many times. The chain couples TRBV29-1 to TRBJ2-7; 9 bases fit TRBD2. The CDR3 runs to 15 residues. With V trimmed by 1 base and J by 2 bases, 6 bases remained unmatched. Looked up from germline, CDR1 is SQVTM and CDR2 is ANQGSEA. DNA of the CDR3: TGCAGCGTTGAAGTTTCAGCGGGAGGTCCCTACGAGCAGTACTTC. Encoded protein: CSVEVSAGGPYEQYF.

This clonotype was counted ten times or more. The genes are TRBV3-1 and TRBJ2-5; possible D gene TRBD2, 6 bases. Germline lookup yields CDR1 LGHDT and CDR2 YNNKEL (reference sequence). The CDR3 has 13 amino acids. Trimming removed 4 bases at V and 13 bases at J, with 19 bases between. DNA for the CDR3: TGTGCCAGCAGCCCGGGACTTGCCCGTGATGCGTACTTC. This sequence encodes CASSPGLARDAYF.

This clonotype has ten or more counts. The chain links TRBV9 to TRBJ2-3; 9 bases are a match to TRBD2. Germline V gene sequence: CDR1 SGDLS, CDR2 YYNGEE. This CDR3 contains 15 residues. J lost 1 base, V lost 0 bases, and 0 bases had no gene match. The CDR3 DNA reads TGTGCCAGCAGCGTAGGACTAGCGGGCACAGATACGCAGTATTTT. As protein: CASSVGLAGTDTQYF.

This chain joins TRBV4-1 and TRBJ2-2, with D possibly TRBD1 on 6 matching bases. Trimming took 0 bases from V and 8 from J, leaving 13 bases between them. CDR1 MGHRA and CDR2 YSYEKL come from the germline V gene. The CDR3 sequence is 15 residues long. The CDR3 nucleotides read TGCGCCAGCAGCCAAGATGGACAGTCAGCAGGGGAGCTGTTTTTT. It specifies CASSQDGQSAGELFF.

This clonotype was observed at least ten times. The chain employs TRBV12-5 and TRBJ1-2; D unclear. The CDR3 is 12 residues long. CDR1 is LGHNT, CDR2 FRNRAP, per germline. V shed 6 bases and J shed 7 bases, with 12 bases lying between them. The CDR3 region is CASGTHTAGYTF. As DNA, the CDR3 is TGTGCTAGTGGAACTCACACGGCTGGCTACACCTTC.

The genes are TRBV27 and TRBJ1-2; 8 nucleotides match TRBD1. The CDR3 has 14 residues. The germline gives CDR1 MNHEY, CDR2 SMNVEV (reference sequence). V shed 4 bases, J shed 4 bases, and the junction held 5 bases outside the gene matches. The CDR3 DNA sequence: TGTGCCAGCAGTTCACTGACAGGGGCCTATGGCTACACCTTC. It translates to CASSSLTGAYGYTF.

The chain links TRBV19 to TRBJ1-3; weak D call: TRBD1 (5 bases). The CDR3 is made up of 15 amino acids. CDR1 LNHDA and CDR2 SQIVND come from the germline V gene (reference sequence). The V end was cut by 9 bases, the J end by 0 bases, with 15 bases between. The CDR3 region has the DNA TGTGCCAGCCGTAAGGGGTCCAACTCTGGAAACACCATATATTTT. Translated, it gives CASRKGSNSGNTIYF.

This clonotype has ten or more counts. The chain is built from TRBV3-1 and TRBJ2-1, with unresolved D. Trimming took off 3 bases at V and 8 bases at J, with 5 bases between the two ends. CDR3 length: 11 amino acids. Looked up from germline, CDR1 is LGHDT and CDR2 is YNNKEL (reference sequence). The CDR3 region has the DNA TGTGCCAGCAGCCATGTCGATGAGCAGTTCTTC. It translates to CASSHVDEQFF.

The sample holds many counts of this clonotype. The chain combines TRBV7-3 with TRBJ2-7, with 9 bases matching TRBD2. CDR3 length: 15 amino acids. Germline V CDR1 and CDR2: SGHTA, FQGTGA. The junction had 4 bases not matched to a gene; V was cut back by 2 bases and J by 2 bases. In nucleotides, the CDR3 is TGTGCCAGCAGCTTAGATAGCGGGGGAACCTACGAGCAGTACTTC. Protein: CASSLDSGGTYEQYF.

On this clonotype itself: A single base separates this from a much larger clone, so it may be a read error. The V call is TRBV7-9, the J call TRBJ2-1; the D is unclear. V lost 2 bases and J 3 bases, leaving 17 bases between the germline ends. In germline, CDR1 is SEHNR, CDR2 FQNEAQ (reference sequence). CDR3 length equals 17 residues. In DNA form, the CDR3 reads TGTGCCAGCAGCTTAATTTCAGGCGGTGGGATCTACAATGAGCAGTTCTTC. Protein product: CASSLISGGGIYNEQFF.

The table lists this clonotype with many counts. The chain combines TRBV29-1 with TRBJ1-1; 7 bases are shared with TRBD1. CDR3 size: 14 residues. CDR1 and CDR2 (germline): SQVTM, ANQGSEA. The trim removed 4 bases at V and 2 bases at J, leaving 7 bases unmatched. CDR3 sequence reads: CSVASGGANTEAFF. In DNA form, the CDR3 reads TGCAGCGTTGCTTCAGGGGGGGCAAACACTGAAGCTTTCTTT.

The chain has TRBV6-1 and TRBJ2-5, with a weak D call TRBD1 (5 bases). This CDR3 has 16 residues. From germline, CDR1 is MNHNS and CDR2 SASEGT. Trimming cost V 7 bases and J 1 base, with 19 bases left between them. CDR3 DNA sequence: TGTGCCAGCACCGAAGGACATCTTGGGCTCCAAGAGACCCAGTACTTC. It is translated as CASTEGHLGLQETQYF.

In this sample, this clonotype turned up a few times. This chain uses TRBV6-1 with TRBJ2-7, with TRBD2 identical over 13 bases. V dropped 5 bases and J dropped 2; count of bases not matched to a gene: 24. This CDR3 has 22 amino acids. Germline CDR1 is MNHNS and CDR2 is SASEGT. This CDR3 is CASSPGTSGIKREGLGPYEQYF. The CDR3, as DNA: TGTGCCAGCAGTCCCGGGACTAGCGGGATTAAGCGGGAGGGCCTCGGGCCCTACGAGCAGTACTTC.

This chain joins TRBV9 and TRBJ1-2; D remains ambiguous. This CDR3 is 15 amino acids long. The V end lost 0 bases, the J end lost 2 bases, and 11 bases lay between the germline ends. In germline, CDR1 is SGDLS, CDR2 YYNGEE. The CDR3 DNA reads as TGTGCCAGCAGCGTAGGTCCGGCTGGGAACTATGGCTACACCTTC. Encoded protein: CASSVGPAGNYGYTF.

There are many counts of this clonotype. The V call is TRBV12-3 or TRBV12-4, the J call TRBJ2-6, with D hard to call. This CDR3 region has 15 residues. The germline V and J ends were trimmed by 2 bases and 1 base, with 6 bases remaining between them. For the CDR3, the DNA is TGTGCCAGCAGTTTATACCGTTCTGGGGCCAACGTCCTGACTTTC. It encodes CASSLYRSGANVLTF.

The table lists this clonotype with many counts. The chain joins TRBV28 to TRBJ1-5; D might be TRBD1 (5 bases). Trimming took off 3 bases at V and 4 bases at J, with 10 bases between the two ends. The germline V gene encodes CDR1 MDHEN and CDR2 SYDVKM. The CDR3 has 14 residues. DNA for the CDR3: TGTGCCAGCAGTTTCGCGGGGGGAAATCAGCCCCAGCATTTT. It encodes CASSFAGGNQPQHF.

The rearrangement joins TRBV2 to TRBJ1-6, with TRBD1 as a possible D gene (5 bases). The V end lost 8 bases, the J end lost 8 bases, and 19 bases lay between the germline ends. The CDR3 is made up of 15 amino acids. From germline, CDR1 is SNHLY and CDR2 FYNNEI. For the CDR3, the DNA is TGTGCCAGCCTTGAGCTTCCCGAGGGACATTCACCCCTCCACTTT. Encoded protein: CASLELPEGHSPLHF. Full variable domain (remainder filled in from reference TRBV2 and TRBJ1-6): EPEVTQTPSHQVTQMGQEVILRCVPISNHLYFYWYRQILGQKVEFLVSFYNNEISEKSEIFDDQFSVERPDGSNFTLKIRSTKLEDSAMYFCASLELPEGHSPLHFGNGTRLTVT.

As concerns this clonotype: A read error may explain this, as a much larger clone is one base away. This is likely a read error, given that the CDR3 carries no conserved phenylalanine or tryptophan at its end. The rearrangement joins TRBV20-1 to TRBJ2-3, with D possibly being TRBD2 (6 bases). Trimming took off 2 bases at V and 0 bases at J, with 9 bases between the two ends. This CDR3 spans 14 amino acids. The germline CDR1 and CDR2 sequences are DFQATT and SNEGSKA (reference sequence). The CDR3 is CSARTSFSTDTQYI. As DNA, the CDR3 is TGCAGTGCTAGAACTAGCTTCAGCACAGATACGCAGTATATT.

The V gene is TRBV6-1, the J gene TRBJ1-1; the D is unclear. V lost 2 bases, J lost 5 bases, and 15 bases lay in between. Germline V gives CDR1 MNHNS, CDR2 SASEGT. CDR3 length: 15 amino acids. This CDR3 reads CASSESSAGRTEAFF. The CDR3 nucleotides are TGTGCCAGCAGTGAAAGTAGCGCAGGTCGGACTGAAGCTTTCTTT.

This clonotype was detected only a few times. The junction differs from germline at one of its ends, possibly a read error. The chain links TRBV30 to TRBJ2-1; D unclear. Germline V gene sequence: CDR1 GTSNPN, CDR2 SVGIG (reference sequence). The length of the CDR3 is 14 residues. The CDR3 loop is CAWSVGSSNNEQFF. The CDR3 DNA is TGTGCCTGGAGTGTGGGGTCCTCCAACAATGAGCAGTTCTTC.